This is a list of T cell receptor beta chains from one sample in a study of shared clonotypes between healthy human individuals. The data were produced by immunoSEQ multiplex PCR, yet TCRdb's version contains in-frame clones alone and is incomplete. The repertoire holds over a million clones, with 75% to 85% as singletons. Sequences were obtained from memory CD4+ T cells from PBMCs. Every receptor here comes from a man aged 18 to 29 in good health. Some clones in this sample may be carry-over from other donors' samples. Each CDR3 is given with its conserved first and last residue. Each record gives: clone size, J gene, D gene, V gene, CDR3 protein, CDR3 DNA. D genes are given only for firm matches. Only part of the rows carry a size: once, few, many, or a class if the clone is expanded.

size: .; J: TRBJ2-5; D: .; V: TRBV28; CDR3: CASTVAGSETQYF; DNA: TGTGCCAGCACCGTGGCGGGGTCGGAGACCCAGTACTTC
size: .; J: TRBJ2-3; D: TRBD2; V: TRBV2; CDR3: CASKRAGGPDTQYF; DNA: TGTGCCAGCAAGAGAGCGGGAGGGCCAGATACGCAGTATTTT
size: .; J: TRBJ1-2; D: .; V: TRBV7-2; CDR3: CASSLVDSGGYTF; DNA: TGTGCCAGCAGCTTAGTGGACAGCGGAGGCTACACCTTC
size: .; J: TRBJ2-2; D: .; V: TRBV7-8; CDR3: CASSLSENTGELFF; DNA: TGTGCCAGCAGCTTATCAGAGAACACCGGGGAGCTGTTTTTT
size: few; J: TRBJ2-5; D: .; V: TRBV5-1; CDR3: CASSPSPPQETQYF; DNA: TGCGCCAGCAGCCCCAGCCCACCACAGGAGACCCAGTACTTC
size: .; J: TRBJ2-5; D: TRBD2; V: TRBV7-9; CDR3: CASARLAGQETQYF; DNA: TGTGCCAGTGCTAGACTAGCGGGCCAAGAGACCCAGTACTTC
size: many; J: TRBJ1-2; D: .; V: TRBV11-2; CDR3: CASSDYGYTF; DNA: TGTGCCAGCAGCGATTATGGCTACACCTTC
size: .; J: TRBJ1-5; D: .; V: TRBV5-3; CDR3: CARSLPAEHYYQPQHF; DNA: TGTGCCAGAAGCTTGCCGGCCGAACACTATTATCAGCCCCAGCATTTT
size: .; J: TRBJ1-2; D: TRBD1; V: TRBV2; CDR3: CASSGTGDYGYTF; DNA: TGTGCCAGCAGCGGGACAGGGGATTATGGCTACACCTTC
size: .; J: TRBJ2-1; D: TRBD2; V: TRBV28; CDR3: CASWERDSYNEQFF; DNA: TGTGCCAGTTGGGAGCGGGACTCCTACAATGAGCAGTTCTTC
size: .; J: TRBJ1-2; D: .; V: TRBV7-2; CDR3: CASSQDGIYGYTF; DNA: TGTGCCAGCAGCCAGGACGGAATCTATGGCTACACCTTC
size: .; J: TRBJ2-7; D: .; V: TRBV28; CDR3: CASSFHGGSYEQYF; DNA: TGTGCCAGCAGTTTTCATGGGGGGTCCTACGAGCAGTACTTC
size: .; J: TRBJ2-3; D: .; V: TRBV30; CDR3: CAWSVTGIDTQYF; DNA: TGTGCCTGGAGTGTAACAGGGATTGATACGCAGTATTTT
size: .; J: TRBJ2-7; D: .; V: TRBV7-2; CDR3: CASSHGGSSGFYEQYF; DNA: TGTGCCAGCAGCCACGGGGGATCAAGCGGGTTTTACGAGCAGTACTTC
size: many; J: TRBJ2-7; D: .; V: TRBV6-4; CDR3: CASIAAPYEQYF; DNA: TGTGCCAGCATTGCGGCCCCATACGAGCAGTACTTC
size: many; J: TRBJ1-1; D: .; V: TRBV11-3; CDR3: CASSLGQGEAFF; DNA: TGTGCCAGCAGCTTAGGGCAGGGGGAAGCTTTCTTT
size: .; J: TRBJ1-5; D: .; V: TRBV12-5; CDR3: CASGLGGPQHF; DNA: TGTGCTAGTGGTTTAGGTGGGCCCCAGCATTTT
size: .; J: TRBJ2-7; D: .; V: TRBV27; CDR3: CASSLSLGGQPPSYEQYF; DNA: TGTGCCAGCAGTTTATCGTTGGGTGGACAGCCTCCCTCCTACGAGCAGTACTTC
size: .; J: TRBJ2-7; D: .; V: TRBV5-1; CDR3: CASSSTPTQAYEQYF; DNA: TGCGCCAGCAGCTCGACTCCGACACAAGCCTACGAGCAGTACTTC
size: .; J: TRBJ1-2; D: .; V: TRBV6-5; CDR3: CASSYWGNYGYTF; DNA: TGTGCCAGCAGTTACTGGGGCAACTATGGCTACACCTTC
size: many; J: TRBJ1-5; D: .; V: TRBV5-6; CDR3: CASSLWPGYSNQPQHF; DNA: TGTGCCAGCAGCTTGTGGCCAGGTTATAGCAATCAGCCCCAGCATTTT
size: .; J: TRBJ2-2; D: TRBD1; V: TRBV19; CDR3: CASTRGQGYTGELFF; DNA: TGTGCCAGTACCCGGGGACAGGGTTACACCGGGGAGCTGTTTTTT
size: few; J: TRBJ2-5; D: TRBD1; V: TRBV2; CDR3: CASTQQGSLGETQYF; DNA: TGTGCCAGCACCCAACAGGGGTCCCTTGGGGAGACCCAGTACTTC
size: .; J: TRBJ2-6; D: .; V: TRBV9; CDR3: CASSGTGANVLTF; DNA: TGTGCCAGCAGCGGAACTGGGGCCAACGTCCTGACTTTC
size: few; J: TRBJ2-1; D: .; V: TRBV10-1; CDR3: CASSEKSSYNEQFF; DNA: TGCGCCAGCAGTGAGAAGAGCTCCTACAATGAGCAGTTCTTC
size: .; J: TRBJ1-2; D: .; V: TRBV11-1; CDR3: CASSLAGPGFYGYTF; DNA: TGTGCCAGCAGCTTAGCAGGCCCAGGGTTCTATGGCTACACCTTC
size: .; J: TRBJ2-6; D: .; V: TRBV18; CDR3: CASSPPRGRPSSGANVLTF; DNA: TGTGCCAGCTCACCACCCCGGGGTCGCCCTAGCTCTGGGGCCAACGTCCTGACTTTC
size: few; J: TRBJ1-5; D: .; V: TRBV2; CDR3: CASSLLGASNQPQHF; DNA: TGTGCCAGCAGCCTGTTGGGAGCGAGCAATCAGCCCCAGCATTTT
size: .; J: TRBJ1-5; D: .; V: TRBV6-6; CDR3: CASTPRAGDQPQHF; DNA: TGTGCCAGCACTCCAAGGGCAGGGGATCAGCCCCAGCATTTT
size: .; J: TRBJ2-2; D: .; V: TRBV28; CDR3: CASDRWDTGELFF; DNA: TGTGCCAGCGACCGATGGGACACCGGGGAGCTGTTTTTT
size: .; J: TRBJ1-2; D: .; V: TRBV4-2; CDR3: CASSQDPGGYTF; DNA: TGTGCCAGCAGCCAAGATCCAGGGGGCTACACCTTC
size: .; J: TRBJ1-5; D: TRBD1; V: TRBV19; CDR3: CASSAGTASNQPQHF; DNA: TGTGCCAGTAGTGCAGGGACAGCCTCTAATCAGCCCCAGCATTTT
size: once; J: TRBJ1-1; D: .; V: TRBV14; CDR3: CASSLWTARRAFF; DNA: TGTGCCAGCAGCCTCTGGACAGCTCGGCGAGCTTTCTTT